These T cell receptor beta chains were read from a single sample in a study of regulatory T cells in long-lasting Graves disease. One entry per CDR3 protein, called by TCRdb with MiXCR from the multiplex PCR reads. The profile shows hundreds of thousands of distinct CDR3 sequences, 13% of them singletons. The sample was also reused in another study, on T cells in Graves' hyperthyroidism and ophthalmopathy.

The material was peripheral blood mononuclear cells (PBMCs), obtained at new diagnosis, from a patient treated with antithyroid drugs. Source of these receptors: a man aged 25-45 years with Graves disease. Both conserved end residues are part of each CDR3. D genes are given only for firm matches. The size field is filled for only some rows; it gives once, few, many or a size class.

v_gene,len,j_gene,d_gene,abundance,CDR3nt,CDR3aa
TRBV6-1,14,TRBJ1-6,.,many,TGTGCCAGCAGTCGCAGGGTTGTAAATTCACCCCTCCACTTT,CASSRRVVNSPLHF
TRBV12-5,16,TRBJ2-1,TRBD2,.,TGTGGTAGTGGCCGCCGTGGACTAGCGGGAGACAATGAGCAGTTCTTC,CGSGRRGLAGDNEQFF
TRBV6-1,15,TRBJ1-2,TRBD1,many,TGTGCCAGCAGGGTAATGCAGGGGGCGATGAGTGGCTACACCTTC,CASRVMQGAMSGYTF
TRBV2,12,TRBJ2-1,.,many,TGTGCCAGCAGCGGACAGAATAATGAGCAGTTCTTC,CASSGQNNEQFF
TRBV2,12,TRBJ2-5,.,many,TGTGCCAGCAGTGGACAGTACAAGACCCAGTACTTC,CASSGQYKTQYF
TRBV18,12,TRBJ2-7,TRBD1,many,TGTGCCAGCTCACGGGACAGGGTTGAGCAGTACTTC,CASSRDRVEQYF
TRBV27,12,TRBJ1-5,.,many,TGTGCCAGCAGTGCTGGCAATCAGCCCCAGCATTTT,CASSAGNQPQHF
TRBV5-1,15,TRBJ1-3,.,.,TGCGCCAGCAGCTCCTCAGGGAGCTCTGGAAACACCATATATTTT,CASSSSGSSGNTIYF
TRBV14,13,TRBJ1-5,.,.,TGTGCCAGCAGCCAAGGCCTACGGCAGCCCCAGCATTTT,CASSQGLRQPQHF
TRBV5-4,16,TRBJ2-3,TRBD1,few,TGTGCCAGCAGCCCGATGGACAGGGGACTCACAGATACGCAGTATTTT,CASSPMDRGLTDTQYF
TRBV19,19,TRBJ1-5,.,many,TGTGCCAGTACCCCTTACCGGGACCGGCGAATGAAATTGAATCAGCCCCAGCATTTT,CASTPYRDRRMKLNQPQHF
TRBV5-1,11,TRBJ2-1,.,.,TGCGCCAGCACCCTGGGAGCGGAGCAGTTCTTC,CASTLGAEQFF
TRBV20-1,16,TRBJ2-5,TRBD2,.,TGCAGTGCTAGAGAAAATTCAGCGGGAGCTCTGGAGGCCCAGTACTTC,CSARENSAGALEAQYF
TRBV20-1,11,TRBJ2-1,.,many,TGCAGTGCTAGACCCCACAGTGAGCAGTTCTTC,CSARPHSEQFF
TRBV5-5,13,TRBJ1-2,.,many,TGTGCCTCCCACGGAGAATCTAACTATGGCTACACCTTC,CASHGESNYGYTF
TRBV11-2,16,TRBJ2-1,.,many,TGTGCCAGCAGTCGTACCGGGACGGCTTCCTACAATGAGCAGTTCTTC,CASSRTGTASYNEQFF
TRBV29-1,13,TRBJ2-7,.,many,TGCAGCGTACCTGGTTGGACCTCCTACGAGCAGTACTTC,CSVPGWTSYEQYF
TRBV3-1,14,TRBJ2-7,.,once,TGTGCCAGCAGCCAAGGAGGGTTCGCCTACGAGCAGTACTTC,CASSQGGFAYEQYF
TRBV28,16,TRBJ2-1,TRBD2,.,TGTGCCAGCGGTCTCGCGGGGACTAGCGGCTACAATGAGCAGTCCTTC,CASGLAGTSGYNEQSF
TRBV5-6,16,TRBJ1-5,.,.,TGTGCCAGCAGCTTGGCCACAGATAGTAGCAATCAGCCCCAGCATTTT,CASSLATDSSNQPQHF
TRBV7-2,16,TRBJ2-1,TRBD2,.,TGTGCCAGCAGCATTGGGACTAAATTAGCGGCGAATGAGCAGTTCTTC,CASSIGTKLAANEQFF
TRBV29-1,13,TRBJ2-5,.,.,TGCAGCGTTGAATTAAAGGGGCGTGAGACCCAGTACTTC,CSVELKGRETQYF
TRBV28,13,TRBJ2-7,.,few,TGTGCCAGCAGCTCAATTAGGACCTACGTGCAGTACTTC,CASSSIRTYVQYF
TRBV18,15,TRBJ2-1,TRBD2,many,TGTGCCAGCTCCAGAGAGGGACTAGCGGGAAATGAGCAGTTCTTC,CASSREGLAGNEQFF
TRBV18,17,TRBJ1-5,.,few,TGTGCCAGCTCCCGAACCCGGGACGGTCAGAGGAGTCAGCCCCAGCATTTT,CASSRTRDGQRSQPQHF
TRBV6-1,16,TRBJ2-3,TRBD2,many,TGTGCCACCCTGCTCGGCGGGAGGTCTAGCACAGATACGCAGTATTTT,CATLLGGRSSTDTQYF
TRBV5-4,13,TRBJ2-7,.,many,TGTGCCAGCAGCGTGAAGGGATTCTACGAGCAGTACTTC,CASSVKGFYEQYF
TRBV19,15,TRBJ1-5,TRBD1,few,TGTGCCAGTAGTATTACTTCAGGGGGCGGGCAGCCCCAGCATTTT,CASSITSGGGQPQHF
TRBV29-1,14,TRBJ2-7,TRBD2,many,TGCAGCGTTGTGGTAGCGGGAGGTGTCTACGAGCAGTACTTC,CSVVVAGGVYEQYF
TRBV20-1,14,TRBJ2-2,.,many,TGCAGTGCTAGAGAGGGGCGAGACACCGGGGAGCTGTTTTTT,CSAREGRDTGELFF
TRBV6-1,15,TRBJ2-3,TRBD1,few,TGTGCCAGCAGCCTTGAGGACAGGTTCACAGATGCGCAGTATTTT,CASSLEDRFTDAQYF
TRBV18,16,TRBJ2-4,TRBD1,.,TGTGCCAGCTCACAAGACAGGGCGCCAGGGAAAAACATTCAGTACTTC,CASSQDRAPGKNIQYF
TRBV5-1,13,TRBJ2-2,.,.,TGCGCCAGCAGCTTTGGTCAAACCGGGGAGCTGTTTTTT,CASSFGQTGELFF
TRBV11-2,12,TRBJ2-7,.,many,TGTGCCAGCAGACAGACCAGGCTCGAGCAGTACTTC,CASRQTRLEQYF
TRBV5-1,16,TRBJ2-7,TRBD2,.,TGCGCCAGCAGCTTGCCCAGGGACTACTTAAGAACCGAGCAGTACTTC,CASSLPRDYLRTEQYF
TRBV5-6,15,TRBJ1-5,.,.,TGTGCCAGCAGCCAGGCGGGGGCGGCAAATCAGCCCCAGCATTTT,CASSQAGAANQPQHF
TRBV12-3/TRBV12-4,15,TRBJ2-2,TRBD1,many,TGTGCCAGCAGTTTAAGGGGGCGTCGGACCGGGGAGCTGTTTTTT,CASSLRGRRTGELFF
TRBV6-2/TRBV6-3,22,TRBJ2-1,TRBD2,.,TGTGCCAGCAGTTACCCGGCGAGGGGAGCAGGACCTAGCGGGAGCTCCTACAATGAGCAGTTCTTC,CASSYPARGAGPSGSSYNEQFF
TRBV6-5,13,TRBJ2-3,.,few,TGTGCCAGCAGTTACTCGGTATCCGCTGGGCAGTATTTT,CASSYSVSAGQYF
TRBV20-1,14,TRBJ2-7,TRBD2,.,TGCAGTGCTGAGGGACTAGCGGGGGGATGGGAGCAGTACTTC,CSAEGLAGGWEQYF
TRBV7-9,14,TRBJ2-7,TRBD1,many,TGTGCCAGCAGCTCGCCGGACAGGGGCCACGAGCAGTACTTC,CASSSPDRGHEQYF
TRBV12-3/TRBV12-4,16,TRBJ2-2,.,few,TGTGCCAGCAGTTTCCCCGGAGGGCCTAACACCGGGGAGCTGTTTTTT,CASSFPGGPNTGELFF
TRBV7-2,12,TRBJ2-3,.,many,TGTGCCAGCAGCTTACTATGGGGTACGCAGTATTTT,CASSLLWGTQYF
TRBV12-3/TRBV12-4,14,TRBJ2-2,.,many,TGTGCCAGCAGCCTCGGGTGGAACACCGGGGAGCTGTTTTTT,CASSLGWNTGELFF
TRBV28,15,TRBJ2-5,.,many,TGTGCCAGCAGTTCACACACCCCCGTACAAGAGACCCAGTACTTC,CASSSHTPVQETQYF
TRBV20-1,14,TRBJ2-1,TRBD1,many,TGCAGTGCCGAGGTGGGACAGGGCCACAATGAGCAGTTCTTC,CSAEVGQGHNEQFF
TRBV28,14,TRBJ1-3,TRBD1,.,TGTGCCAGCAGTTCCAGGGGGCTTGGAAACACCATATATTTT,CASSSRGLGNTIYF
TRBV7-9,16,TRBJ1-6,.,many,TGTGCCAGCAGCTTCATTCTTGGGGACCCTAATTCACCCCTCCACTTT,CASSFILGDPNSPLHF
TRBV12-5,18,TRBJ2-6,.,.,TGTGCTAGTGGTTTCCAACCAAGACAGTTCTCTGGGGCCAACGTCCTGACTTTC,CASGFQPRQFSGANVLTF
TRBV7-2,13,TRBJ1-2,TRBD1,many,TGTGCCAGCAGCTTCCAGGGGGATGGGGGCTACACCTTC,CASSFQGDGGYTF
TRBV29-1,12,TRBJ1-1,.,many,TGCAGCGTTGGCAGGGGGAACACTGAAGCTTTCTTT,CSVGRGNTEAFF
TRBV19,15,TRBJ1-5,.,few,TGTGCCAGTACCGACGGACAGACTAGCAATCAGCCCCAGCATTTT,CASTDGQTSNQPQHF
TRBV7-2,15,TRBJ1-1,.,many,TGTGCCAGCAGCCCATCTGTACAGAAGAACACTGAAGCTTTCTTT,CASSPSVQKNTEAFF
TRBV27,14,TRBJ2-7,.,many,TGTGCCAGCAGTTTATCGGCCAGGGTGTACGAGCAGTACTTC,CASSLSARVYEQYF
TRBV5-6,15,TRBJ1-4,.,.,TGTGCCAGCAGCTTGGTAGGGGCGTCGAATGAAAAACTGTTTTTT,CASSLVGASNEKLFF
TRBV6-1,17,TRBJ2-6,.,.,TGTGCCAGCAGACCCCTTCGCGGGGGCGCTGGGGCCAACGTCCTGACTTTC,CASRPLRGGAGANVLTF
TRBV28,11,TRBJ2-3,.,many,TGTGCCAGCAGCCACGGGTATACGCAGTATTTT,CASSHGYTQYF
TRBV20-1,13,TRBJ1-1,.,.,TGCAGTGCCCCTATCGACTTGAACACTGAAGCTTTCTTT,CSAPIDLNTEAFF
TRBV10-3,16,TRBJ2-7,TRBD2,many,TGTGCCATCAGAGGTAGCGGGAGGGCGGCCTCCTACGAGCAGTACTTC,CAIRGSGRAASYEQYF
TRBV6-2/TRBV6-3,12,TRBJ2-7,.,.,TGTGCCAGCAGGCAGGCGATTTACGAGCAGTACTTC,CASRQAIYEQYF